This T cell receptor (beta chain) was identified during a study of tumor-infiltrating lymphocytes in primary liver carcinoma. Study-wide findings and caveats: Tumor-adjacent and tumor-blood pairs displayed less overlap than did pairs of tumor regions.

In addition to blood RNA drawn from unsorted whole blood, germline DNA was extracted. The researchers drew 3.5 to 4.5 milliliters of peripheral blood before surgery. V lost 3 bases to trimming and J lost 6 bases, with 14 bases between them. The CDR3 totals 13 residues. The V gene's germline CDR1 is GTSNPN and CDR2 SVGIG (reference sequence). As to this clonotype: The antigen remains undetermined.

TCR beta cDNA came from about 0.45 ug total RNA, primed with a constant-region primer. Construction of TCR beta libraries relied on three successive nested multiplex PCR rounds employing slightly modified ARM-PCR. Running nine to ten cycles apiece, the first two PCR rounds relied on TRBV1-TRBV30 forward primers together with a C-beta reverse primer. TCRdb called the multiplex PCR reads again in MiXCR, with one record for every CDR3 protein. The sample gives 150,000 to 200,000 distinct CDR3 sequences, 50% to 75% of which show up once; approximately 67% is in the top ten. Sequenced input: peripheral blood. The sequence was collected from a man in his forties with primary liver carcinoma and hepatitis B virus infection. This chain links TRBV30 with TRBJ1-2; maybe TRBD1 (5 bases). CDR3 amino acids: CAWRQGWGNGYTF. The CDR3 DNA sequence: TGTGCCTGGAGGCAGGGTTGGGGGAATGGCTACACCTTC.